A selection of T cell receptor beta chains follows, all from one sample in a study of blood T cell repertoires in COVID-19. Sequenced by immunoSEQ multiplex PCR; TCRdb stores in-frame clones only, minus some. The repertoire consists of tens of thousands of clones, with almost 85% occurring once and the leading ten covering more than 8%. The sample comprised peripheral blood. These receptors were collected from a woman aged 80 or over with acute or convalescent COVID-19. CDR3s leave out the opening cysteine and the closing phenylalanine or tryptophan.

v_gene	j_gene	CDR3aa
TRBV7-3	TRBJ2-1	ASSLNSHNEQF
TRBV12-3/TRBV12-4	TRBJ1-1	ASRLQGNTEAF
TRBV7-9	TRBJ1-5	ASSLVGPGWGGQPQH
TRBV7-2	TRBJ2-3	ASSLGTSRTQY
TRBV12-3/TRBV12-4	TRBJ1-5	ASTGQVGQPQH
TRBV6-8	TRBJ2-1	ASTGQGIQGQF
TRBV10-1	TRBJ2-7	ASSNGLVRAEQY
TRBV6-2/TRBV6-3	TRBJ1-1	ASSYVRGSIKNTEAF
TRBV12-3/TRBV12-4	TRBJ2-3	ALGGTGGNTQY
TRBV6-6	TRBJ1-3	ASSYSGGRVGNTIY
TRBV5-1	TRBJ1-4	ASSLAGSQTGKLF
TRBV24-1	TRBJ1-4	ATSPGQGKTNEKLF
TRBV3-1/TRBV3-2	TRBJ1-2	ASSQQITNYGYT
TRBV5-4	TRBJ2-5	ASSLGRGGQETQY
TRBV27	TRBJ1-6	ASSLYGTGYNSPLH
TRBV2	TRBJ2-7	ASSEGRTSGSWVWSYEQY
TRBV5-1	TRBJ2-7	ASSGSGLAGDEQY
TRBV11-2	TRBJ2-1	ASSPTSFRSYNEQF
TRBV5-8	TRBJ2-7	ASSTRTAEEQY
TRBV5-6	TRBJ2-7	ASSLAWRGQRNEQY